This T cell receptor (beta chain) was profiled in a study of CD8 T cells in ankylosing spondylitis. Study outcomes and limitations: Characteristic of ankylosing spondylitis blood, it appeared, was a TCR beta motif comprising 7 to 9 highly homologous variants. The disease-linked clones had a CD8+ phenotype and low blood frequencies.

This clonotype came up many times. Its antigen is undetermined. The germline gives CDR1 MNHNS, CDR2 SASEGT. This CDR3 is 14 amino acids long. V trimming: 4 bases; J trimming: 4 bases; junction bases outside the gene matches: 5. TCRdb re-derived calls from the 5' RACE reads in MiXCR, one entry per CDR3 protein. This sample has 250,000 to 400,000 distinct CDR3 sequences; roughly 10% occur once, and the top ten carry 9.1%. The V gene is TRBV6-1, the J gene TRBJ1-1; 8 bases map to TRBD1. The sequence was collected from a female donor with ankylosing spondylitis or in good health (not recorded which). The sample consisted of blood, either unsorted or a sorted T cell fraction (not recorded which). The CDR3 sequence is CASSVTGEGTEAFF. In DNA form, the CDR3 reads TGTGCCAGCAGTGTGACAGGGGAAGGCACTGAAGCTTTCTTT.